Listed here are 21 T cell receptor beta chains from one sample, sequenced in a study of T cells after yellow fever vaccination. TCRdb recomputed calls from the 5' RACE reads with MiXCR, one row per CDR3 protein. The sample carries approximately 330,000 distinct CDR3 sequences, roughly 4.3% recorded once. The sample was PBMCs, taken 5 days after the yellow fever booster vaccination. These receptors were obtained from a man between 18 and 29 years old who received the YFV17D yellow fever vaccine.

This clonotype was recorded a few times. This rearrangement joins TRBV2 to TRBJ2-2; maybe TRBD1 (6 bases). CDR3 length: 16 residues. In germline, CDR1 is SNHLY, CDR2 FYNNEI. The V and J ends lost 3 bases and 0 bases respectively, with 11 bases between them. The chain's CDR3 is CASSDGQISNTGELFF. DNA of the CDR3: TGTGCCAGCAGTGATGGACAGATTTCGAACACCGGGGAGCTGTTTTTT.

The CDR3 region is CSARGSLKETQYF. The CDR3, as DNA: TGCAGTGCTAGGGGCTCTCTCAAAGAGACCCAGTACTTC. This chain connects TRBV20-1 to TRBJ2-5; no clear D gene. The germline V and J ends were trimmed by 3 bases and 3 bases, with 11 bases remaining between them. Germline V gives CDR1 DFQATT, CDR2 SNEGSKA (reference sequence). The length of the CDR3 is 13 residues.

There are a few counts of this clonotype. V is TRBV7-6 and J is TRBJ2-3; 8 bases align to TRBD2. V dropped 4 bases and J dropped 1; count of bases not matched to a gene: 4. The CDR3 extends over 15 amino acids. Germline values: CDR1 SGHVS, CDR2 FNYEAQ. This CDR3 reads CASSSGLGGTDTQYF. The DNA of the CDR3 is TGTGCCAGCAGCTCGGGACTAGGGGGCACAGATACGCAGTATTTT.

This clonotype was observed a handful of times. The chain recombines TRBV4-3 with TRBJ1-1, with D maybe TRBD1 (6 bases). The CDR3 loop spans 14 amino acids. V was shortened by 0 bases and J by 7 bases, with 12 bases between the two germline ends. The V gene's germline CDR1 is LGHNA and CDR2 YSLEER. In DNA form, the CDR3 reads TGCGCCAGCAGCCAAGATAGGGGGGCAGATGAAGCTTTCTTT. It codes for CASSQDRGADEAFF.

This clonotype was seen repeatedly, ten times or more. The chain uses TRBV7-9 and TRBJ2-2, with D hard to call. Trimming stripped 2 bases from V and 2 bases from J, with 9 bases between. Germline V gene lookup returns CDR1 SEHNR and CDR2 FQNEAQ (reference sequence). This CDR3 contains 15 residues. The CDR3 protein is CASSLLGSNTGELFF. CDR3 bases: TGTGCCAGCAGCTTACTAGGATCTAACACCGGGGAGCTGTTTTTT. Based on the CDR3 plus reference TRBV7-9 and TRBJ2-2, the full variable domain is DTGVSQNPRHKITKRGQNVTFRCDPISEHNRLYWYRQTLGQGPEFLTYFQNEAQLEKSRLLSDRFSAERPKGSFSTLEIQRTEQGDSAMYLCASSLLGSNTGELFFGEGSRLTVL.

The rearrangement uses TRBV12-3 or TRBV12-4 and TRBJ2-2; TRBD1 matches 8 bases. V was clipped by 6 bases and J by 4 bases; unmatched bases: 16. The length of the CDR3 is 18 residues. The CDR3 nucleotides read TGTGCCAGCAGCTCAAAAACGGGGACAGGAGCGGGCACCGGGGAGCTGTTTTTT. Translation gives CASSSKTGTGAGTGELFF.

The table lists this clonotype with a few counts. The chain carries TRBV6-5 and TRBJ1-1, with unresolved D. Germline-derived CDR1 and CDR2 are MNHEY and SVGAGI. V shed 2 bases and J shed 0 bases, with 7 bases lying between them. This CDR3 has 14 residues. CDR3 DNA sequence: TGTGCCAGCAGTTACGTAGGGCTGAACACTGAAGCTTTCTTT. Translating it yields CASSYVGLNTEAFF.

This clonotype was observed many times. This chain's CDR3 is CASSSYSGANVLTF. DNA for the CDR3: TGTGCCAGCAGCTCATACTCTGGGGCCAACGTCCTGACTTTC. The chain joins TRBV11-1 to TRBJ2-6; D gene uncertain. V was cut by 4 bases and J by 0 bases, with 4 bases left in between. CDR3 length equals 14 residues. Germline lookup yields CDR1 SGHAT and CDR2 FQDESV (reference sequence). Full variable domain (outside the CDR3, taken from reference TRBV11-1 and TRBJ2-6): EAEVAQSPRYKITEKSQAVAFWCDPISGHATLYWYRQILGQGPELLVQFQDESVVDDSQLPKDRFSAERLKGVDSTLKIQPAELGDSAMYLCASSSYSGANVLTFGAGSRLTVL.

This clonotype showed up many times. This chain connects TRBV7-9 to TRBJ2-5, with D possibly being TRBD2 (5 bases). CDR1 and CDR2 (germline): SEHNR, FQNEAQ (reference sequence). The length of the CDR3 is 13 residues. V lost 6 bases and J lost 2, with 10 bases in between. The CDR3 DNA reads as TGTGCCAGCAGACAGAGACTACAAGAGACCCAGTACTTC. Amino acid sequence: CASRQRLQETQYF.

This clonotype was detected a few times. The genes are TRBV5-1 and TRBJ2-2, with D perhaps matching TRBD2 (6 bases). This CDR3 has 14 amino acids. Germline CDR1 and CDR2: SGHRS and YFSETQ. V shed 4 bases and J shed 8 bases, with 15 bases lying between them. Written as DNA, the CDR3 is TGCGCCAGCAGCGCAGGGCTTCTAGCGGGGGAGCTGTTTTTT. Its translation: CASSAGLLAGELFF.

This clonotype turned up a few times. In DNA form, the CDR3 reads TGCAGCGGACGCGGGACAGGGGGCGAAACTGAAGCTTTCTTT. Protein product: CSGRGTGGETEAFF. The chain combines TRBV29-1 with TRBJ1-1; 12 nucleotides line up with TRBD1. V was clipped by 7 bases and J by 5 bases; unmatched bases: 8. Germline V lookup: CDR1 SQVTM, CDR2 ANQGSEA. CDR3 size: 14 residues.

At least ten counts were recorded for this clonotype. This chain connects TRBV7-2 to TRBJ1-3; D may be TRBD1 (5 bases). Germline lookup yields CDR1 SGHTA and CDR2 FQGNSA. There are 16 residues in the CDR3. V lost 5 bases and J 4 bases, leaving 18 bases between the germline ends. CDR3 sequence: CASSPNRQGAGNTIYF. The CDR3 region has the DNA TGTGCCAGCAGCCCAAATCGGCAGGGAGCGGGAAACACCATATATTTT.

This chain's CDR3 is CASSLTPGPKEKLFF. CDR3 coding DNA: TGCGCCAGCAGCTTAACGCCAGGTCCAAAAGAAAAACTGTTTTTT. The chain is built from TRBV5-1 and TRBJ1-4, with no clear D. Trimming removed 2 bases at V and 8 bases at J, with 16 bases between. This CDR3 has 15 residues. Germline assignment: CDR1 SGHRS and CDR2 YFSETQ.

A few counts support this clonotype. The V and J genes are TRBV12-5 and TRBJ1-2, with TRBD1 matching over 7 bases. Germline values: CDR1 LGHNT, CDR2 FRNRAP. The V gene end was trimmed by 5 bases and the J gene end by 3 bases; junction bases not matched to a gene: 12. There are 16 residues in the CDR3. The CDR3 is CASGPCERGPYYGYTF. DNA for the CDR3: TGTGCTAGTGGTCCTTGTGAGAGGGGGCCTTACTATGGCTACACCTTC.

This clonotype was recorded many times. The junction and the germline gene differ at one end; a read error may be behind it. V gene TRBV7-7 combines with J gene TRBJ2-1, with D uncertain. This CDR3 has 13 residues. Germline CDR1 and CDR2: SSHAT and FNYEAQ (reference sequence). CDR3: CASSPGHDNEQFF. CDR3 DNA: TGTGCTAGCAGCCCGGGCCATGACAATGAGCAGTTCTTC.

The gene calls are TRBV4-2 and TRBJ1-1; D unclear. Trimming shortened V by 2 bases and J by 7 bases, and 14 bases separated the two germline ends. CDR3 length: 14 amino acids. The germline V gene encodes CDR1 LGHNA and CDR2 YNFKEQ. The CDR3 sequence is CASSQKGFVSEAFF. CDR3 nucleotide sequence: TGTGCCAGCAGCCAAAAAGGGTTTGTGAGTGAAGCTTTCTTT.

There are a few counts of this clonotype. CDR3 DNA: TGTGCCAGCAGCTTAGAGTGGGGGGGAAAACTGTTTTTT. It encodes CASSLEWGGKLFF. The genes are TRBV5-5 and TRBJ1-4, with D possibly TRBD1 on 5 matching bases. Trimming shortened V by 2 bases and J by 10 bases, and 12 bases separated the two germline ends. Germline assignment: CDR1 SGHKS and CDR2 YYEKEE (reference sequence). CDR3 length equals 13 residues.

V is TRBV2 and J is TRBJ2-3; 9 nucleotides match TRBD1. CDR1 and CDR2 from the germline V gene are SNHLY and FYNNEI. After removal of 8 bases from V and 5 bases from J, the junction contained 11 bases not matched to a gene. The CDR3 has 15 residues. CDR3 coding DNA: TGTGCCAGCCCCTCCGAAGGACAGGGGTTAGATACGCAGTATTTT. It translates to CASPSEGQGLDTQYF. The whole variable domain, remainder taken from reference TRBV2 and TRBJ2-3, is EPEVTQTPSHQVTQMGQEVILRCVPISNHLYFYWYRQILGQKVEFLVSFYNNEISEKSEIFDDQFSVERPDGSNFTLKIRSTKLEDSAMYFCASPSEGQGLDTQYFGPGTRLTVL.

This clonotype was recorded at least ten times. The chain couples TRBV20-1 to TRBJ2-1, with 7 positions matching TRBD1. Germline V gene data show CDR1 as DFQATT and CDR2 as SNEGSKA (reference sequence). The CDR3 contains 14 residues. V shed 8 bases and J 3 bases; nucleotides not matched to a gene: 10. Here the CDR3 DNA reads TGCAGTTTCAGGGGGATTAAAAACTACAATGAGCAGTTCTTC. Its protein is CSFRGIKNYNEQFF.

This clonotype was seen repeatedly, ten times or more. The rearrangement links TRBV4-3 to TRBJ2-5; no clear D gene. Germline loops: CDR1 LGHNA, CDR2 YSLEER. The CDR3 has 12 residues. V lost 3 bases and J 7 bases, leaving 9 bases between the germline ends. CDR3 nucleotide sequence: TGCGCCAGCAGCCACCTCATCCGGACCCAGTACTTC. Translation gives CASSHLIRTQYF.

The rearrangement joins TRBV29-1 to TRBJ2-1; 10 bases align to TRBD1. Germline assignment: CDR1 SQVTM and CDR2 ANQGSEA. The J segment lost 5 bases and the V segment lost 7 bases, leaving 17 bases of the junction unmatched. CDR3 size: 17 residues. The CDR3 DNA sequence: TGCAGCGCTACCCGCCTCTCCGGGACAGGGGTTAACAATGAGCAGTTCTTC. Translation gives CSATRLSGTGVNNEQFF.